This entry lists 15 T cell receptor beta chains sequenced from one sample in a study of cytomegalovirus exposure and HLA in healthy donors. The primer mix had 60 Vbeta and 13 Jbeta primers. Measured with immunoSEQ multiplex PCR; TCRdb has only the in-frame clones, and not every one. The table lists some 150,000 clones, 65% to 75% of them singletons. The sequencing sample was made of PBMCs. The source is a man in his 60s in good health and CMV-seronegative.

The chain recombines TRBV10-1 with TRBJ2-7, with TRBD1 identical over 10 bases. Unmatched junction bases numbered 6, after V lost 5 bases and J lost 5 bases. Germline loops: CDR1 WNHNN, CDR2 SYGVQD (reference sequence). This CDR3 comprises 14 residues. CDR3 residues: CASSSSGQGNEQYF. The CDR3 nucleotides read TGCGCCAGCAGTTCCTCGGGACAGGGGAACGAGCAGTACTTC.

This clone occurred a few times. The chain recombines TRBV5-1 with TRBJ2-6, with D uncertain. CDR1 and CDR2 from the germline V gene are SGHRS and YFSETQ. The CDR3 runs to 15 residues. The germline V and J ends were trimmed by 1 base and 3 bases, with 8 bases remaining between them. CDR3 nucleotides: TGCGCCAGCAGCTTGCTTCCGGGTGGGGCCAACGTCCTGACTTTC. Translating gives CASSLLPGGANVLTF.

The CDR3 DNA is TGCGCCAGCAGCGGACAGGGGGGGACCTACGAGCAGTACTTC. Translated: CASSGQGGTYEQYF. J is TRBJ2-7 and V is TRBV5-1; 10 nucleotides line up with TRBD1. Germline CDR1 SGHRS, CDR2 YFSETQ. This CDR3 has 14 amino acids. V dropped 4 bases and J dropped 2; count of bases not matched to a gene: 3.

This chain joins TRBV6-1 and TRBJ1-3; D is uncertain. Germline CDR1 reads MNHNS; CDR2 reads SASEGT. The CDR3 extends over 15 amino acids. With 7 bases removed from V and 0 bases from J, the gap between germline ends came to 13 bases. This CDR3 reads CASKAGPSSGNTIYF. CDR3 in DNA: TGTGCCAGCAAAGCAGGCCCGAGCTCTGGAAACACCATATATTTT.

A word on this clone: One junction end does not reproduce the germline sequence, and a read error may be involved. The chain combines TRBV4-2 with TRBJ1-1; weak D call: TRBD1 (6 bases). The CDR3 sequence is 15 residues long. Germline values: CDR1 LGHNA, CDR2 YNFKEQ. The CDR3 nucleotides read TGTGCCAACAGCCAAGATTCCGGGGGGCGGATCGAAGCTTTCTTT. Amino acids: CANSQDSGGRIEAFF.

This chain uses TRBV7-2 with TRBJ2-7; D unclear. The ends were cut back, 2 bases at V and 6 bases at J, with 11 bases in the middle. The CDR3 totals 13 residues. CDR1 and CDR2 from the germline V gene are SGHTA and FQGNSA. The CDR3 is CASSLPTISEQYF. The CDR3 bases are TGTGCCAGCAGCTTACCAACTATTTCCGAGCAGTACTTC. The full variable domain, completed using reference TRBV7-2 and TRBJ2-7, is GAGVSQSPSNKVTEKGKDVELRCDPISGHTALYWYRQSLGQGLEFLIYFQGNSAPDKSGLPSDRFSAERTGGSVSTLTIQRTQQEDSAVYLCASSLPTISEQYFGPGTRLTVT.

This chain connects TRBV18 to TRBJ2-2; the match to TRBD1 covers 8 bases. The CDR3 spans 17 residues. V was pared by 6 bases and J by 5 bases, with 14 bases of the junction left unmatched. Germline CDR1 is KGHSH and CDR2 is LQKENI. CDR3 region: CASSPNGQGSLTGELFF. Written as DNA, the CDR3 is TGTGCCAGCTCGCCGAATGGACAGGGTTCTCTTACCGGGGAGCTGTTTTTT. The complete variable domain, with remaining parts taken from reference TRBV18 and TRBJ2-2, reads NAGVMQNPRHLVRRRGQEARLRCSPMKGHSHVYWYRQLPEEGLKFMVYLQKENIIDESGMPKERFSAEFPKEGPSILRIQQVVRGDSAAYFCASSPNGQGSLTGELFFGEGSRLTVL.

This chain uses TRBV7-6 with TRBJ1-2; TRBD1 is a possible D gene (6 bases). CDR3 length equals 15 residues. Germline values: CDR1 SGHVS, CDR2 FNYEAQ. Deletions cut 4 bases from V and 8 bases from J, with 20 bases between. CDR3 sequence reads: CASSSPGHREGGYTF. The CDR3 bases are TGTGCCAGCAGCTCTCCGGGACATCGGGAAGGGGGCTACACCTTC.

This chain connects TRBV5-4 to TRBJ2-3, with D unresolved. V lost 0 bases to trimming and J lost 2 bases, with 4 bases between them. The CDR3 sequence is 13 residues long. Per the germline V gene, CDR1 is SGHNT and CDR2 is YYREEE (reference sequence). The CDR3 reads CASSLDTTDTQYF. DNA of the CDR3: TGTGCCAGCAGCTTGGACACCACAGATACGCAGTATTTT.

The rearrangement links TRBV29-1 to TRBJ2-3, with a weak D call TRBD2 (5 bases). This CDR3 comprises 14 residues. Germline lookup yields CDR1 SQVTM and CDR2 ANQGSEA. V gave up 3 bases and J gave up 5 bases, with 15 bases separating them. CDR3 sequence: CSVDNRGSEDTQYF. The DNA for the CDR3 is TGCAGCGTTGATAATCGCGGGTCGGAAGATACGCAGTATTTT.

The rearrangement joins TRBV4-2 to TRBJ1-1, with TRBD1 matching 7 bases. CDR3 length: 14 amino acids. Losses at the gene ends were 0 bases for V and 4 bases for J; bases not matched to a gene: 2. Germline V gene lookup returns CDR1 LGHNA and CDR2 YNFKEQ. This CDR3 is CASSQDQGGTEAFF. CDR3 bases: TGTGCCAGCAGCCAAGATCAGGGGGGCACTGAAGCTTTCTTT.

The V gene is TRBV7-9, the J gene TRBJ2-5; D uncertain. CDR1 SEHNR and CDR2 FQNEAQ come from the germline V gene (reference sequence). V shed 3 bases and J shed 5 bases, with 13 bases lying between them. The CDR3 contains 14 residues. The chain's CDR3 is CASSFRSKAETQYF. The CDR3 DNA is TGTGCCAGCAGCTTTCGGTCAAAAGCGGAGACCCAGTACTTC.

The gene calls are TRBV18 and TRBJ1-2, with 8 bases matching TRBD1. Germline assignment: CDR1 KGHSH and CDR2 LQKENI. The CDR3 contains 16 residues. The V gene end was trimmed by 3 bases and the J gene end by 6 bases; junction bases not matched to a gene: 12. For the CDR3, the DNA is TGTGCCAGCTCACCCCTCGACAGGGGAGGGAGGAATGGCTACACCTTC. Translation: CASSPLDRGGRNGYTF.

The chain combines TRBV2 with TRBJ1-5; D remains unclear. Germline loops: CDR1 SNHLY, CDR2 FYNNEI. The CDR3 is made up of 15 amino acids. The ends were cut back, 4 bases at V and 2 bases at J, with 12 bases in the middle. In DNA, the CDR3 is TGTGCCAGCAGTGCCGAGAGTACGGGCAATCAGCCCCAGCATTTT. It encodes CASSAESTGNQPQHF.

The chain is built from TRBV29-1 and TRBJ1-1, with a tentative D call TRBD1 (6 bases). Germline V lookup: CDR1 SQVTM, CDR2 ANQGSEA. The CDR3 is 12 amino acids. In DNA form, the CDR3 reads TGCGGCGCCTCCCTAGGCAGGGGATCAGCTTTCTTT. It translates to CGASLGRGSAFF. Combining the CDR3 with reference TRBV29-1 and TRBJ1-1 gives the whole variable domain SAVISQKPSRDICQRGTSLTIQCQVDSQVTMMFWYRQQPGQSLTLIATANQGSEATYESGFVIDKFPISRPNLTFSTLTVSNMSPEDSSIYLCGASLGRGSAFFGQGTRLTVV.